These T cell receptor beta chains were read from a single sample in a study of T cells in Graves' hyperthyroidism and ophthalmopathy. Each CDR3 protein is one row after TCRdb ran MiXCR on the multiplex PCR reads. The repertoire includes about 580,000 distinct CDR3 sequences, around 14% of them detected once, and around 5.4% sits in the top ten. The sample comprised blood. The receptor set was obtained from a young woman with Graves' hyperthyroidism that later progressed to Graves' ophthalmopathy. Each CDR3 is given with its conserved first and last residue. A D gene is named only where the DNA matches it firmly. For some rows the clone size is stated as once, few or many, or as a class when expanded; others skip it.

D,size,J,V,CDR3,DNA
NA,few,TRBJ2-3,TRBV18,CASSPPIVAASTDTQYF,TGTGCCAGCTCACCACCGATCGTAGCGGCTAGCACAGATACGCAGTATTTT
TRBD1,many,TRBJ1-1,TRBV27,CASSLTLQGWTEAFF,TGTGCCAGCAGTTTAACCTTACAGGGGTGGACTGAAGCTTTCTTT
TRBD2,many,TRBJ2-7,TRBV7-2,CASSLSGSSPYEQYF,TGTGCCAGCAGCTTAAGCGGGAGCTCCCCCTACGAGCAGTACTTC
NA,many,TRBJ2-7,TRBV29-1,CSVRTQRVYEQYF,TGCAGCGTCCGAACTCAGCGAGTCTACGAGCAGTACTTC
NA,many,TRBJ1-1,TRBV12-3/TRBV12-4,CASRTTGQNTEAFF,TGTGCCAGCAGAACGACAGGCCAGAACACTGAAGCTTTCTTT
NA,NA,TRBJ1-5,TRBV19,CASSRSGSNQPQHF,TGTGCCAGTAGTCGTTCTGGTAGCAATCAGCCCCAGCATTTT
NA,NA,TRBJ1-2,TRBV20-1,CSAPSTAGANYGYTF,TGCAGTGCCCCCAGTACCGCAGGGGCGAACTATGGCTACACCTTC
NA,NA,TRBJ1-2,TRBV19,CASTSAGWHYGYTF,NA
TRBD1,NA,TRBJ1-5,TRBV28,CASSLPTGLNQPQHF,TGTGCCAGCAGTTTACCGACAGGGCTGAATCAGCCCCAGCATTTT
TRBD2,NA,TRBJ2-1,TRBV7-9,CASSSSGRPGNEQFF,TGTGCCAGCAGCTCTAGCGGGAGGCCGGGGAATGAGCAGTTCTTC
TRBD1,NA,TRBJ1-6,TRBV6-2/TRBV6-3,CASRSGQGYSPLHF,TGTGCCAGCAGGTCGGGACAGGGGTATTCACCCCTCCACTTT
NA,many,TRBJ2-7,TRBV6-2/TRBV6-3,CASSPPGAETYEQYF,TGTGCCAGCAGCCCCCCTGGAGCGGAAACCTACGAGCAGTACTTC
TRBD2,few,TRBJ2-5,TRBV4-1,CASSQTSGSGGETQYF,TGCGCCAGCAGCCAGACGAGCGGGTCGGGGGGAGAGACCCAGTACTTC
TRBD2,many,TRBJ2-1,TRBV20-1,CSALASGRGNEQFF,TGCAGTGCCCTCGCTAGCGGGAGAGGAAATGAGCAGTTCTTC
TRBD2,many,TRBJ2-1,TRBV28,CASRPGGGGSYNEQFF,TGTGCCAGCAGGCCAGGCGGGGGGGGGTCCTACAATGAGCAGTTCTTC
NA,many,TRBJ2-3,TRBV7-2,CASSSTGILTDTQYF,TGTGCCAGCAGCTCAACCGGGATCCTCACAGATACGCAGTATTTT
NA,many,TRBJ1-5,TRBV28,CASRPASNQPQHF,TGTGCCAGCAGACCAGCCAGCAATCAGCCCCAGCATTTT
TRBD2,few,TRBJ2-3,TRBV7-3,CASSLSPAAGGTDTQYF,TGTGCCAGCAGCTTATCCCCCGCGGCGGGAGGTACAGATACGCAGTATTTT
NA,few,TRBJ2-3,TRBV14,CASSQVGGTDTQYF,TGTGCCAGCAGCCAAGTAGGGGGCACAGATACGCAGTATTTT
NA,many,TRBJ1-1,TRBV3-1,CASSQDPGMNTEAFF,TGTGCCAGCAGCCAAGATCCGGGGATGAACACTGAAGCTTTCTTT
NA,NA,TRBJ1-1,TRBV30,CAWRPPGPSNTEAFF,TGTGCCTGGAGACCCCCGGGACCGTCGAACACTGAAGCTTTCTTT
NA,many,TRBJ2-5,TRBV5-8,CASSLDQEETQYF,TGTGCCAGCAGCTTGGACCAGGAAGAGACCCAGTACTTC
NA,many,TRBJ2-5,TRBV20-1,CSASDTTQETQYF,TGCAGTGCTAGCGACACAACGCAAGAGACCCAGTACTTC
NA,many,TRBJ1-1,TRBV27,CASSFGGLGVNTEAFF,TGTGCCAGCAGTTTTGGTGGATTAGGCGTGAACACTGAAGCTTTCTTT
NA,many,TRBJ1-4,TRBV9,CASSTNEKLFF,TGTGCCAGCAGCACAAATGAAAAACTGTTTTTT
NA,NA,TRBJ1-2,TRBV7-9,CASSLDGAVGGYTF,TGTGCCAGCAGCTTAGACGGGGCCGTTGGGGGCTACACCTTC
NA,few,TRBJ1-4,TRBV5-5,CASSAPARLGGKLFF,TGTGCCAGCAGCGCCCCGGCACGTCTGGGAGGGAAACTGTTTTTT
TRBD2,few,TRBJ2-3,TRBV9,CASSSLAGDTDTQYF,TGTGCCAGCAGCTCTCTAGCGGGGGACACAGATACGCAGTATTTT
NA,many,TRBJ2-3,TRBV30,CAWRQSGAGDTQYF,TGTGCCTGGCGCCAATCAGGGGCTGGAGATACGCAGTATTTT
NA,many,TRBJ1-1,TRBV6-2/TRBV6-3,CASSYVWASGGNTEAFF,TGTGCCAGCAGTTACGTCTGGGCATCGGGCGGGAACACTGAAGCTTTCTTT
NA,many,TRBJ1-1,TRBV2,CASSDRAGNTEAFF,TGTGCCAGCAGTGACAGGGCAGGGAACACTGAAGCTTTCTTT
TRBD1,NA,TRBJ2-7,TRBV30,CAWRDPTGTPEQYF,TGTGCCTGGAGAGACCCGACAGGGACCCCCGAGCAGTACTTC
NA,many,TRBJ2-2,TRBV3-1,CASSLHTGELFF,TGTGCCAGCAGCCTGCACACCGGGGAGCTGTTTTTT
NA,many,TRBJ1-2,TRBV6-2/TRBV6-3,CASREPVAYGYTF,TGTGCCAGCAGGGAGCCCGTCGCCTATGGCTACACCTTC
NA,many,TRBJ1-1,TRBV30,CAWILGGTEAFF,TGTGCCTGGATCCTGGGGGGCACTGAAGCTTTCTTT
TRBD2,many,TRBJ2-7,TRBV10-3,CAISDSGTSGRLPYEQYF,TGTGCCATCAGTGACTCCGGGACTAGCGGGAGGCTACCCTACGAGCAGTACTTC
TRBD1,NA,TRBJ1-1,TRBV5-4,CASSLDRAPEAFF,TGTGCCAGCAGCCTGGACAGGGCCCCTGAAGCTTTCTTT
TRBD2,once,TRBJ2-1,TRBV11-2,CASSSFPGLAGVQFF,TGTGCCAGCAGCTCCTTCCCGGGACTAGCGGGAGTTCAGTTCTTC
NA,few,TRBJ1-4,TRBV25-1,CASSDALSEKLFF,TGTGCCAGCAGCGACGCCCTAAGTGAAAAACTGTTTTTT
TRBD1,many,TRBJ2-1,TRBV28,CASSSRDRYNEQFF,TGTGCCAGCAGTTCCCGGGACAGGTACAATGAGCAGTTCTTC
NA,once,TRBJ1-5,TRBV30,CALDSIQGNQPQHF,TGTGCCCTCGATTCAATACAGGGCAATCAGCCCCAGCATTTT
NA,many,TRBJ2-2,TRBV3-1,CASSHRSNTGELFF,TGTGCCAGCAGCCACCGATCGAACACCGGGGAGCTGTTTTTT
TRBD1,many,TRBJ1-1,TRBV5-5,CASSRVPRDRGTEAFF,TGTGCCAGCAGCCGCGTACCCCGGGACAGGGGCACTGAAGCTTTCTTT
TRBD1,few,TRBJ2-2,TRBV18,CASSPPGGAGTGELFF,TGTGCCAGCTCACCACCAGGGGGCGCGGGCACCGGGGAGCTGTTTTTT
TRBD1,many,TRBJ1-5,TRBV28,CASRGQGVGNQPQHF,TGTGCCAGCAGAGGGCAGGGGGTTGGCAATCAGCCCCAGCATTTT
TRBD1,many,TRBJ2-3,TRBV28,CASSRTGVGTDTQYF,TGTGCCAGCAGTCGGACAGGGGTAGGGACAGATACGCAGTATTTT
NA,NA,TRBJ2-2,TRBV6-2/TRBV6-3,CASSLNRNTGELFF,TGTGCCAGCAGCCTCAACAGGAACACCGGGGAGCTGTTTTTT
TRBD1,once,TRBJ2-7,TRBV9,CASSPFDREEGYEQYF,TGTGCCAGCAGCCCATTTGACAGGGAAGAGGGTTACGAGCAGTACTTC